This is a list of T cell receptor beta chains from one sample in a study of T-cell memory formation after mild COVID-19. TCRdb reprocessed the 5' RACE reads via MiXCR and lists one record per CDR3 protein. In the table there are about 90,000 distinct CDR3 sequences, roughly 15% of which are singletons. The sample consisted of PBMCs or a T cell subset sorted from them (not recorded which). The receptors here all came from a young man who had mild COVID-19 (a few samples of this study predate the infection). Cell type and time point are not known. Both conserved end residues are part of each CDR3. The order of the fields is D gene, clone size, J gene, V gene, CDR3 DNA, CDR3 protein. D genes are given only for firm matches. Clone size is not always given. Where it is, it says once, few, many or a class for expanded clones.

d_gene: .
abundance: few
j_gene: TRBJ2-5
v_gene: TRBV4-1
CDR3nt: TGCGCCAGCAGCCAAGATGCGGCAGGGTTGGAAGAGACCCAGTACTTC
CDR3aa: CASSQDAAGLEETQYF

d_gene: .
abundance: few
j_gene: TRBJ1-1
v_gene: TRBV9
CDR3nt: TGTGCCAGCAGCCCCCGGGGCACCAACACTGAAGCTTTCTTT
CDR3aa: CASSPRGTNTEAFF

d_gene: TRBD2
abundance: many
j_gene: TRBJ2-7
v_gene: TRBV12-3/TRBV12-4
CDR3nt: TGTGCCAGCAGTTCCACGCGGGAGTTCGCTTACGAGCAGTACTTC
CDR3aa: CASSSTREFAYEQYF

d_gene: .
abundance: few
j_gene: TRBJ2-4
v_gene: TRBV4-2
CDR3nt: TGTGCCAGCAGCCAAGTAGGGGACGTACCCAAAAACATTCAGTACTTC
CDR3aa: CASSQVGDVPKNIQYF

d_gene: TRBD1
abundance: .
j_gene: TRBJ1-5
v_gene: TRBV7-2
CDR3nt: TGTGCCAGCAGTTCAAACAGGGGTCAGCCCCAGCATTTT
CDR3aa: CASSSNRGQPQHF

d_gene: TRBD2
abundance: few
j_gene: TRBJ2-5
v_gene: TRBV29-1
CDR3nt: TGCAGCGTTGTAAGGCGGGGGGGTCAAGAGACCCAGTACTTC
CDR3aa: CSVVRRGGQETQYF

d_gene: TRBD2
abundance: few
j_gene: TRBJ2-3
v_gene: TRBV7-6
CDR3nt: TGTGCCAGCAGCTTCACTAGCGGGGGGGTAGCAGATACGCAGTATTTT
CDR3aa: CASSFTSGGVADTQYF

d_gene: TRBD1
abundance: few
j_gene: TRBJ1-5
v_gene: TRBV19
CDR3nt: TGTGCCAGTAGTCCCGGACAGGGGGTTCACCAGCCCCAGCATTTT
CDR3aa: CASSPGQGVHQPQHF

d_gene: .
abundance: few
j_gene: TRBJ1-2
v_gene: TRBV4-1
CDR3nt: TGCGCCAGCAGCCAAGACCCCAAACTTCATTATGGCTACACCTTC
CDR3aa: CASSQDPKLHYGYTF

d_gene: .
abundance: few
j_gene: TRBJ1-5
v_gene: TRBV19
CDR3nt: TGTGCCAGTAGTATAGTAGGACGTTCTGGCAATCAGCCCCAGCATTTT
CDR3aa: CASSIVGRSGNQPQHF

d_gene: .
abundance: many
j_gene: TRBJ2-7
v_gene: TRBV12-3/TRBV12-4
CDR3nt: TGTGCCAGCAGTCCCCTAGGGTCCTCCTACGAGCAGTACTTC
CDR3aa: CASSPLGSSYEQYF

d_gene: .
abundance: few
j_gene: TRBJ1-1
v_gene: TRBV6-5
CDR3nt: TGTGCCAGCAGTTCCGGACGGAGCATGAACACTGAAGCTTTCTTT
CDR3aa: CASSSGRSMNTEAFF

d_gene: .
abundance: .
j_gene: TRBJ1-5
v_gene: TRBV20-1
CDR3nt: TGCAGTGCATACGACATTCGGGGGAGTCTTAGCCTTCTCAATCAGCCCCAGCATTTT
CDR3aa: CSAYDIRGSLSLLNQPQHF

d_gene: TRBD2
abundance: .
j_gene: TRBJ2-5
v_gene: TRBV9
CDR3nt: TGTGCCAGCAGCGTAGTCGGGAGGGAGACCCAGTACTTC
CDR3aa: CASSVVGRETQYF

d_gene: .
abundance: .
j_gene: TRBJ2-7
v_gene: TRBV10-1
CDR3nt: TGCGCCAGCAGTGACGAACTCTCCTACGAGCAGTACTTC
CDR3aa: CASSDELSYEQYF

d_gene: .
abundance: few
j_gene: TRBJ1-1
v_gene: TRBV5-1
CDR3nt: TGCGCCAGCAGCTCTCTGGGGGGAGCTGAAGCTTTCTTT
CDR3aa: CASSSLGGAEAFF

d_gene: TRBD1
abundance: .
j_gene: TRBJ2-7
v_gene: TRBV5-1
CDR3nt: TGCGCCAGCAGACCGGGACAGCTTCGCGAGCAGTACTTC
CDR3aa: CASRPGQLREQYF

d_gene: .
abundance: many
j_gene: TRBJ1-1
v_gene: TRBV7-9
CDR3nt: TGTGCCAGCAGCTTTGAGTCGGGATCCACTGAAGCTTTCTTT
CDR3aa: CASSFESGSTEAFF

d_gene: .
abundance: .
j_gene: TRBJ2-1
v_gene: TRBV4-1
CDR3nt: TGCGCCAGCAGCGGACGGACAAAGTACGGGCAGTTCTTC
CDR3aa: CASSGRTKYGQFF

d_gene: .
abundance: few
j_gene: TRBJ2-3
v_gene: TRBV4-1
CDR3nt: TGCGCCAGCAGCCCGGACAGAACAGATACGCAGTATTTT
CDR3aa: CASSPDRTDTQYF

d_gene: .
abundance: few
j_gene: TRBJ1-1
v_gene: TRBV5-1
CDR3nt: TGCGCCAGCAGCTCTGAAATTGGGACTGAAGCTTTCTTT
CDR3aa: CASSSEIGTEAFF

d_gene: TRBD1
abundance: few
j_gene: TRBJ1-1
v_gene: TRBV6-5
CDR3nt: TGTGCCAGCAGTTACACAGTCCCGGGACAGGTTTGGAGCACTGAAGCTTTCTTT
CDR3aa: CASSYTVPGQVWSTEAFF

d_gene: .
abundance: .
j_gene: TRBJ1-2
v_gene: TRBV6-5
CDR3nt: TGTGCCAGCAGTTACCCGGGGGGCTATGGCTACACCTTC
CDR3aa: CASSYPGGYGYTF

d_gene: .
abundance: few
j_gene: TRBJ1-2
v_gene: TRBV6-5
CDR3nt: TGTGCCAGCAGTTTTGGCTATGGCTACACCTTC
CDR3aa: CASSFGYGYTF